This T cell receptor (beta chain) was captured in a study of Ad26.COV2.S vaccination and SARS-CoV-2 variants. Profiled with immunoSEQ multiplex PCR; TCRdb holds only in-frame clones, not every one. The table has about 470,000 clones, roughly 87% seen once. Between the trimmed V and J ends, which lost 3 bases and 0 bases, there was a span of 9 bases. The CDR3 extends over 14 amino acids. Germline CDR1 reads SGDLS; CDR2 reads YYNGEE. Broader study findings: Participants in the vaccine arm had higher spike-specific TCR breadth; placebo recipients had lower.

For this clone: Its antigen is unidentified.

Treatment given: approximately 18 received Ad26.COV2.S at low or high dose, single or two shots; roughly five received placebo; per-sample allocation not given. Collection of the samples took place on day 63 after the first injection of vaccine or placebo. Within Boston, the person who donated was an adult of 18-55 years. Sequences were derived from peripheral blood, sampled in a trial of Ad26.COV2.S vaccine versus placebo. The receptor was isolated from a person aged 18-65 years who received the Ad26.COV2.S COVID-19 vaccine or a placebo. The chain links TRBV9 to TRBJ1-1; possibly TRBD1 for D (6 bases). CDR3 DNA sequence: TGTGCCAGCAGCGGGGGGACACTGAACACTGAAGCTTTCTTT. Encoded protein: CASSGGTLNTEAFF.